The next 17 T cell receptor beta chains were all read from a single sample in a study of shared clonotypes between healthy human individuals. Libraries were prepared by immunoSEQ multiplex PCR; TCRdb keeps only in-frame clonotypes and omits some of them. Of roughly 1 million clones detected, 75% appear once; the ten largest clones hold about 1.5%. The sample consisted of memory CD4+ T cells sorted from blood. Specified subset: CD45RA-negative fraction. Every receptor here comes from a man younger than 30 in good health.

This clone was counted a single time. CDR3 nucleotide sequence: TGTGCCAGCAGCCCGGCGACTCGCCGAATTAACGAGCAGTACTTC. Amino acids: CASSPATRRINEQYF. This sequence joins TRBV9 and TRBJ2-7, with D hard to call. The CDR3 totals 15 residues. Germline-derived CDR1 and CDR2 are SGDLS and YYNGEE. The germline V and J ends were trimmed by 4 bases and 5 bases, with 19 bases remaining between them.

This clone was observed a single time. This sequence joins TRBV5-1 and TRBJ1-1; D is uncertain. Germline V gene lookup returns CDR1 SGHRS and CDR2 YFSETQ. The CDR3 totals 13 residues. Between the trimmed V and J ends, which lost 2 bases and 6 bases, there was a span of 11 bases. The CDR3 spells CASSFARISEAFF. The CDR3 nucleotides are TGCGCCAGCAGCTTCGCACGGATTTCTGAAGCTTTCTTT.

DNA for the CDR3: TGTGCCAGCAGCCAGGGGACTAGCGGGACCGTCGCCTACGAGCAGTACTTC. Its protein product is CASSQGTSGTVAYEQYF. The rearrangement links TRBV7-9 to TRBJ2-7; 13 bases line up with TRBD2. The CDR3 has 17 residues. J gave up 2 bases and V 5 bases, and 9 bases lay outside the gene matches. Germline CDR1 SEHNR, CDR2 FQNEAQ (reference sequence).

The rearrangement joins TRBV30 to TRBJ1-5; tentative D call: TRBD1 (6 bases). Germline V gene lookup returns CDR1 GTSNPN and CDR2 SVGIG (reference sequence). The length of the CDR3 is 14 residues. Between the trimmed V and J ends, which lost 3 bases and 7 bases, there was a span of 16 bases. CDR3 sequence: CAWREGGSRQPQHF. The CDR3, as DNA: TGTGCCTGGAGGGAGGGGGGGTCGAGGCAGCCCCAGCATTTT.

The V and J genes are TRBV7-8 and TRBJ2-2; D may be TRBD2 (5 bases). This CDR3 region has 17 residues. CDR1 and CDR2 (germline): SGHVS, FQNEAQ. V lost 5 bases and J lost 4, with 20 bases in between. CDR3: CASSPGHSGRGTGELFF. CDR3 DNA sequence: TGTGCCAGCAGCCCCGGCCACAGCGGTCGGGGCACCGGGGAGCTGTTTTTT.

The chain carries TRBV2 and TRBJ2-1, with no clear D. Deletions cut 6 bases from V and 10 bases from J, with 13 bases between. Germline V gives CDR1 SNHLY, CDR2 FYNNEI. This CDR3 has 12 residues. CDR3 residues: CASSSQVREQFF. CDR3 bases: TGTGCCAGCAGCTCACAAGTTAGGGAGCAGTTCTTC.

This clone was seen a few times. The rearrangement uses TRBV5-1 and TRBJ2-5; perhaps TRBD2 as D (6 bases). Germline-derived CDR1 and CDR2 are SGHRS and YFSETQ. The germline V and J ends were trimmed by 4 bases and 3 bases, with 13 bases remaining between them. The CDR3 contains 14 residues. The chain's CDR3 is CASSGGNTKETQYF. In DNA, the CDR3 is TGCGCCAGCAGCGGAGGGAACACAAAAGAGACCCAGTACTTC.

The genes are TRBV25-1 and TRBJ1-3; D not resolved. Looked up from germline, CDR1 is MGHDK and CDR2 is SYGVNS. V lost 6 bases and J 0 bases, leaving 3 bases between the germline ends. The CDR3 spans 12 residues. CDR3 coding DNA: TGTGCCAGCAGGACCTCTGGAAACACCATATATTTT. Translating it yields CASRTSGNTIYF.

This clone was found many times. Additional DNA sequences in this sample encode the identical CDR3. The chain has TRBV28 and TRBJ1-6, with TRBD1 as a possible D gene (5 bases). CDR1 and CDR2 (germline): MDHEN, SYDVKM. Trimming removed 0 bases from V and 7 bases from J, with 13 bases in between. The CDR3 loop spans 16 amino acids. DNA for the CDR3: TGTGCCAGCAGTTTATGGGCCCGGGGCGGAAATTCACCCCTCCACTTT. Translation gives CASSLWARGGNSPLHF.

Only a few counts were recorded for this clone. At one end, the junction sequence differs from germline, possibly due to a read error. The V call is TRBV10-3, the J call TRBJ1-5; D is possibly TRBD1 (6 bases). The CDR3 consists of 15 residues. Germline V gives CDR1 ENHRY, CDR2 SYGVKD. Here the CDR3 DNA reads TGTGCCATCAGTGAGTCGACCGGGGGCAACCAGCCCCAGCATTTT. Translation gives CAISESTGGNQPQHF.

This clone occurred a few times. CDR3 amino acids: CASSVDGDTGGYTF. CDR3 coding DNA: TGTGCCAGCAGCGTAGATGGTGACACAGGTGGCTACACCTTC. This chain joins TRBV9 and TRBJ1-2; D may be TRBD1 (5 bases). Germline loops: CDR1 SGDLS, CDR2 YYNGEE. The CDR3 extends over 14 amino acids. V shed 0 bases and J shed 7 bases, with 13 bases lying between them. Full variable domain (outside the CDR3, taken from reference TRBV9 and TRBJ1-2): DSGVTQTPKHLITATGQRVTLRCSPRSGDLSVYWYQQSLDQGLQFLIQYYNGEERAKGNILERFSAQQFPDLHSELNLSSLELGDSALYFCASSVDGDTGGYTFGSGTRLTVV.

This chain links TRBV6-4 with TRBJ2-3, with D tentatively TRBD2 (6 bases). The CDR3 consists of 15 residues. Between the trimmed V and J ends, which lost 4 bases and 0 bases, there was a span of 11 bases. Looked up from germline, CDR1 is MRHNA and CDR2 is SNTAGT. In nucleotides, the CDR3 is TGTGCCAGCAGTGTGGACTACACTAGCACAGATACGCAGTATTTT. The encoded protein is CASSVDYTSTDTQYF.

This rearrangement joins TRBV19 to TRBJ2-5; the match to TRBD1 covers 9 bases. From germline, CDR1 is LNHDA and CDR2 SQIVND (reference sequence). After removal of 3 bases from V and 4 bases from J, the junction contained 3 bases not matched to a gene. The CDR3 contains 14 residues. This CDR3 is CASSIGQGIETQYF. The CDR3, as DNA: TGTGCCAGTAGTATCGGACAGGGGATAGAGACCCAGTACTTC.

V usage is TRBV2 and J usage is TRBJ1-2; D remains ambiguous. CDR3 size: 15 residues. Germline lookup yields CDR1 SNHLY and CDR2 FYNNEI. Trimming took off 3 bases at V and 0 bases at J, with 11 bases between the two ends. The CDR3 sequence is CASSDQEGTNYGYTF. The DNA of the CDR3 is TGTGCCAGCAGTGATCAGGAAGGGACTAACTATGGCTACACCTTC.

V and J are TRBV15 and TRBJ2-6; perhaps TRBD2 as D (6 bases). Trimming left V 7 bases short and J 3 bases short, with 13 bases between. Germline CDR1 reads LNHNV; CDR2 reads YYDKDF (reference sequence). CDR3 length equals 15 residues. Here the CDR3 DNA reads TGTGCCACCACCCTGGACTACGTTGGGGCCAACGTCCTGACTTTC. It yields the protein CATTLDYVGANVLTF.

This clone was recorded a few times. This sequence joins TRBV10-2 and TRBJ2-7; D might be TRBD2 (7 bases). Looked up from germline, CDR1 is WSHSY and CDR2 is SAAADI. This CDR3 has 16 amino acids. Trimming removed 0 bases from V and 3 bases from J, with 15 bases in between. The CDR3 nucleotides are TGCGCCAGCAGTGAGTCGCGGAGGGGGGGCCGCTACGAGCAGTACTTC. As protein: CASSESRRGGRYEQYF.

This clone was found a few times. V and J are TRBV5-8 and TRBJ1-2; weak D call: TRBD1 (6 bases). The V and J ends lost 2 bases and 9 bases respectively, with 8 bases between them. Germline V gives CDR1 SGHTS, CDR2 YDEGEE. CDR3 size: 11 residues. This chain's CDR3 is CASSLRDSYTF. CDR3 in DNA: TGTGCCAGCAGCTTAAGGGACAGCTACACCTTC.